The 16 T cell receptor beta chains below all came from one sample that was sequenced in a study of OX40 agonist ivuxolimab in advanced cancers. Generated by immunoSEQ multiplex PCR, the TCRdb table keeps only in-frame clones and is missing some. The data contain roughly 55,000 clones, approximately 86% of them singletons. This material consisted of CD4+ or CD8+ T cells sorted from blood, taken in a trial of the OX40 agonist ivuxolimab. All receptors come from an adult with an advanced solid tumor such as melanoma, head and neck, liver or kidney cancer.

The chain carries TRBV19 and TRBJ1-5; D perhaps matches TRBD1 (6 bases). CDR3 length: 14 residues. The germline V gene encodes CDR1 LNHDA and CDR2 SQIVND (reference sequence). Trimming removed 5 bases at V and 4 bases at J, with 12 bases between. As DNA, the CDR3 is TGTGCCAGTAGTCACAGGGCAAAAAATCAGCCCCAGCATTTT. Amino acid sequence: CASSHRAKNQPQHF.

This chain links TRBV7-9 with TRBJ2-1, with TRBD1 matching 10 bases. From germline, CDR1 is SEHNR and CDR2 FQNEAQ (reference sequence). The V and J ends lost 3 bases and 6 bases, in that order; junction bases with no gene match: 5. This CDR3 region has 15 residues. The CDR3: CASSLGDRGVNEQFF. The CDR3 nucleotides are TGTGCCAGCAGCTTGGGGGACAGGGGCGTCAATGAGCAGTTCTTC. Supplemented by reference TRBV7-9 and TRBJ2-1, the full variable domain reads DTGVSQNPRHKITKRGQNVTFRCDPISEHNRLYWYRQTLGQGPEFLTYFQNEAQLEKSRLLSDRFSAERPKGSFSTLEIQRTEQGDSAMYLCASSLGDRGVNEQFFGPGTRLTVL.

This clone has just one count. V usage is TRBV19 and J usage is TRBJ2-7; weak D call: TRBD2 (5 bases). The CDR3 extends over 15 amino acids. Trimming pared 0 bases from V and 3 bases from J, leaving 12 bases between. The germline V gene encodes CDR1 LNHDA and CDR2 SQIVND (reference sequence). CDR3 residues: CASSIEYPGSYEQYF. As DNA, the CDR3 is TGTGCCAGTAGTATAGAATACCCGGGGAGCTACGAGCAGTACTTC.

This clone is a singleton in its sample. A read error may account for a junction end that differs from germline. The chain uses TRBV4-1 and TRBJ1-2; D remains ambiguous. CDR1 is MGHRA, CDR2 YSYEKL, per germline. The CDR3 sequence is 15 residues long. Here the CDR3 reads CVSSQQNVALYGYTF. CDR3 nucleotide sequence: TGCGTCAGCAGCCAACAGAATGTCGCCTTGTATGGCTACACCTTC.

The V and J genes are TRBV2 and TRBJ2-7; the D call may be TRBD1 or TRBD2 (5 bases each). The CDR3 length is 14 residues. The V gene lost 3 bases and the J gene lost 2 bases, with 11 bases spanning the gap. Germline loops: CDR1 SNHLY, CDR2 FYNNEI. DNA for the CDR3: TGTGCCAGCAGTGACGTAGGGGAGACCTACGAGCAGTACTTC. Protein product: CASSDVGETYEQYF. The whole variable domain, filled in from reference TRBV2 and TRBJ2-7, reads EPEVTQTPSHQVTQMGQEVILRCVPISNHLYFYWYRQILGQKVEFLVSFYNNEISEKSEIFDDQFSVERPDGSNFTLKIRSTKLEDSAMYFCASSDVGETYEQYFGPGTRLTVT.

J is TRBJ1-5 and V is TRBV6-5; D perhaps matches TRBD1 (5 bases). The germline V gene has CDR1 MNHEY and CDR2 SVGAGI. The CDR3 consists of 14 residues. V shed 5 bases and J shed 3 bases, with 11 bases lying between them. Written as DNA, the CDR3 is TGTGCCAGCAGTCTCCAACAGGACAATCAGCCCCAGCATTTT. Translation gives CASSLQQDNQPQHF.

The sample holds one count of this clone. This chain links TRBV27 with TRBJ1-6; TRBD1 matches at 9 bases. CDR3 length: 18 amino acids. Per germline, CDR1 MNHEY and CDR2 SMNVEV (reference sequence). J was trimmed by 4 bases and V by 0 bases; bases with no gene match: 7. The chain's CDR3 is CASSLSGQGGDYNSPLHF. The CDR3 region has the DNA TGTGCCAGCAGTTTATCGGGACAGGGAGGTGATTATAATTCACCCCTCCACTTT.

The chain recombines TRBV4-3 with TRBJ1-2, with D unresolved. Germline V lookup: CDR1 LGHNA, CDR2 YSLEER. There are 16 residues in the CDR3. V was pared by 0 bases and J by 3 bases, with 14 bases between. The CDR3 DNA is TGCGCCAGCAGCCAAGATCGCGGCAGCGCGGACTATGGCTACACCTTC. Translation: CASSQDRGSADYGYTF.

The chain combines TRBV19 with TRBJ1-1; no reliable D call. Per germline, CDR1 LNHDA and CDR2 SQIVND (reference sequence). V was clipped by 7 bases and J by 3 bases, with 15 bases between them. The CDR3 sequence is 14 residues long. The CDR3 here is CASTYWGTYTEAFF. The CDR3 DNA follows: TGTGCCAGTACGTACTGGGGTACGTACACTGAAGCTTTCTTT.

This chain connects TRBV12-5 to TRBJ1-2; D gene unclear. The V gene's germline CDR1 is LGHNT and CDR2 FRNRAP. Trimming stripped 7 bases from V and 0 bases from J, with 9 bases between. The CDR3 runs 13 residues. Here the CDR3 reads CASAQDTNYGYTF. In nucleotides, the CDR3 is TGTGCTAGTGCCCAAGACACTAACTATGGCTACACCTTC.

The J gene is TRBJ1-2, the V gene TRBV11-2, with TRBD1 as a possible D gene (6 bases). Germline loops: CDR1 SGHAT, CDR2 FQNNGV. V lost 0 bases and J lost 4, with 21 bases in between. This CDR3 region has 18 residues. In DNA form, the CDR3 reads TGTGCCAGCAGCTTAGAGTATCACAGGGAGGGGGAAGTCTATGGCTACACCTTC. This codes for CASSLEYHREGEVYGYTF.

The rearrangement links TRBV13 to TRBJ2-3, with a weak D call TRBD2 (6 bases). Germline CDR1 reads PRHDT; CDR2 reads FYEKMQ (reference sequence). V was trimmed by 5 bases and J by 0 bases, leaving 15 bases between them. The CDR3 spans 16 residues. CDR3 coding DNA: TGTGCCAGCAGCGACAGTGTGGGGGGTAGCACAGATACGCAGTATTTT. It yields the protein CASSDSVGGSTDTQYF.

V is TRBV7-9 and J is TRBJ1-5; TRBD1 matches 10 bases. The V gene end was trimmed by 5 bases and the J gene end by 2 bases; junction bases not matched to a gene: 6. The CDR3 is made up of 16 amino acids. Germline V gene data show CDR1 as SEHNR and CDR2 as FQNEAQ (reference sequence). The DNA for the CDR3 is TGTGCCAGCAGCGGGACAGGGGATATACGCAATCAGCCCCAGCATTTT. Protein sequence: CASSGTGDIRNQPQHF.

The J gene is TRBJ2-1, the V gene TRBV11-2; D remains unclear. CDR1 and CDR2 from the germline V gene are SGHAT and FQNNGV. The CDR3 runs 16 residues. V was trimmed by 1 base and J by 6 bases, leaving 16 bases between them. The CDR3 nucleotides are TGTGCCAGCAGCTTAGGTGGCCCTGGTCTGTTCAATGAGCAGTTCTTC. Its translation: CASSLGGPGLFNEQFF.

The CDR3 DNA reads TGCGCCAGCAGCCAAGATCCCCAGGGGGAAGAGACCCAGTACTTC. It yields the protein CASSQDPQGEETQYF. This sequence joins TRBV4-1 and TRBJ2-5, with TRBD1 identical over 7 bases. The CDR3 is 15 amino acids. Looked up from germline, CDR1 is MGHRA and CDR2 is YSYEKL. J was trimmed by 3 bases and V by 0 bases; bases with no gene match: 4.

The J gene is TRBJ2-1, the V gene TRBV29-1; D call uncertain. Deletions cut 5 bases from V and 7 bases from J, with 12 bases between. Germline V lookup: CDR1 SQVTM, CDR2 ANQGSEA. This CDR3 contains 12 residues. The CDR3 sequence: CSVLLGSNEQFF. CDR3 in DNA: TGCAGCGTTCTTCTGGGGTCAAATGAGCAGTTCTTC.